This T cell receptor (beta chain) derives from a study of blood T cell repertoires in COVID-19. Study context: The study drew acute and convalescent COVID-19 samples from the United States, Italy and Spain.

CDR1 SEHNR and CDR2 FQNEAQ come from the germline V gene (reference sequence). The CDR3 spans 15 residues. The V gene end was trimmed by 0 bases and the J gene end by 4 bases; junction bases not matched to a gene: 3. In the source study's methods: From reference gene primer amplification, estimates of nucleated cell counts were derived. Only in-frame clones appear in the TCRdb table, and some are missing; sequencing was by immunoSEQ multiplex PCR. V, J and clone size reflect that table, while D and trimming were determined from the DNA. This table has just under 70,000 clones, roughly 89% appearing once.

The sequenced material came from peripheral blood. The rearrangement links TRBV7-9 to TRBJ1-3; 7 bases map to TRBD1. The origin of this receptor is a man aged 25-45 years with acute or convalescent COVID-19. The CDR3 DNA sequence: TGTGCCAGCAGCTTAGCAGGGGGCAGCGGAAACACCATATATTTT. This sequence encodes CASSLAGGSGNTIYF.